This TCR beta chain was documented in a study of blood T cells in healthy people across ages. The extraction recovered at least 6 micrograms of total RNA per sample. Germline V gene sequence: CDR1 KGHSH, CDR2 LQKENI. The CDR3 is 15 residues long. The junction had 2 bases not matched to a gene; V was cut back by 3 bases and J by 5 bases. This clonotype has just a few counts. Primed by a sample-barcoded 5' primer and a J-beta primer mix, a second PCR proceeded for about 6 to 11 cycles. A single record per CDR3 protein comes from TCRdb applying MiXCR to the 5' RACE reads. The sample includes approximately 600,000 distinct CDR3 sequences, 45% to 65% of them seen just once.

The rearrangement joins TRBV18 to TRBJ2-1, with 12 bases fitting TRBD1. The sequencing input was blood. This clonotype was sampled from a man aged 55 to 69 in good health. CDR3 nucleotide sequence: TGTGCCAGCTCACCCGGGACAGGGGGCCACAATGAGCAGTTCTTC. Amino acid sequence: CASSPGTGGHNEQFF.